The 30 T cell receptor beta chains below all came from one sample that was sequenced in a study of T cells expressing NK-cell markers. TCRdb re-called the 5' RACE reads and gives one entry per CDR3 protein, without DNA. The specimen's table records under 200,000 distinct CDR3 sequences. Specimen: blood T cells: a sorted CD56 or NKG2C T cell subset, CD4+ or CD8+ T cells, or bulk PBMC T cells (not recorded which). The receptor source for this set is a woman aged 18 to 69 in good health.

The J gene is TRBJ2-2, the V gene TRBV5-1; TCRdb picks TRBD2, but there is no DNA to check that call. This CDR3 contains 16 residues. Germline values: CDR1 SGHRS, CDR2 YFSETQ. The CDR3 region is CASSLESGGLTGELFF.

The rearrangement uses TRBV5-5 and TRBJ2-3; TCRdb's D gene call, TRBD1, goes unchecked for lack of DNA. Germline-derived CDR1 and CDR2 are SGHKS and YYEKEE (reference sequence). CDR3 length: 13 residues. This CDR3 is CASSWYRADTQYF.

CDR3 in amino acids: CASSTPGAENIQYF. The chain links TRBV5-1 to TRBJ2-4; TCRdb designates TRBD1, a call that cannot be tested without DNA. Germline V lookup: CDR1 SGHRS, CDR2 YFSETQ. This CDR3 has 14 amino acids.

The genes are TRBV6-1 and TRBJ1-5; TCRdb's D call of TRBD1 is untestable without DNA. The CDR3 consists of 14 residues. Germline CDR1 is MNHNS and CDR2 is SASEGT. The CDR3 is CASKPPQDNQPQHF.

The chain couples TRBV20-1 to TRBJ1-2; TCRdb picks TRBD1, but there is no DNA to check that call. Germline V gene data show CDR1 as DFQATT and CDR2 as SNEGSKA (reference sequence). This CDR3 contains 12 residues. The CDR3 is CSAGQGPYGYTF.

This chain connects TRBV4-2 to TRBJ2-7; the D call of TRBD1 rests on TCRdb alone, since no DNA is present to check it. Germline V gene lookup returns CDR1 LGHNA and CDR2 YNFKEQ. This CDR3 region has 16 residues. The CDR3 here is CASSQDGQVNSYEQYF.

The chain recombines TRBV7-2 with TRBJ2-3; TCRdb selects TRBD2, and the lack of DNA leaves this call unchecked. This CDR3 contains 14 residues. Per germline, CDR1 SGHTA and CDR2 FQGNSA. CDR3 protein: CASSPTLASGTQYF.

CDR3 protein: CASSKRARETYNEQFF. This chain connects TRBV11-3 to TRBJ2-1; no DNA is available, so the TRBD1 call from TCRdb remains unchecked. Germline values: CDR1 SGHNT, CDR2 YENEEA. The CDR3 is 16 amino acids.

V gene TRBV5-1 combines with J gene TRBJ2-2; the D gene TCRdb calls, TRBD1, cannot be checked with no DNA. Germline loops: CDR1 SGHRS, CDR2 YFSETQ. This CDR3 contains 15 residues. The CDR3 region is CASKAPTGIPGELFF.

The chain uses TRBV5-1 and TRBJ1-2; the D call of TRBD1 rests on TCRdb alone, since no DNA is present to check it. The CDR3 is made up of 15 amino acids. Germline V gene lookup returns CDR1 SGHRS and CDR2 YFSETQ. CDR3 in amino acids: CASSLALRAGDGYTF.

The chain recombines TRBV5-5 with TRBJ2-7. CDR1 is SGHKS, CDR2 YYEKEE, per germline (reference sequence). This CDR3 has 16 residues. CDR3 in amino acids: CASSQSRGGHSYEQYF.

The chain recombines TRBV12-3 or TRBV12-4 with TRBJ2-7; absent DNA, TCRdb's TRBD1 call cannot be checked. The CDR3 consists of 12 residues. The CDR3 here is CASSGPGDEQYF.

The V call is TRBV30, the J call TRBJ2-5; TCRdb calls TRBD2, which cannot be checked without DNA. Per the germline V gene, CDR1 is GTSNPN and CDR2 is SVGIG (reference sequence). The CDR3 sequence is 14 residues long. This chain's CDR3 is CAWNQRGIQETQYF.

The chain has TRBV12-3 or TRBV12-4 and TRBJ2-5; TCRdb's D call, TRBD2, is unchecked because there is no DNA. This CDR3 is built from 18 residues. The CDR3: CASSWGVTGRLAEETQYF.

This chain uses TRBV6-1 with TRBJ1-2; TCRdb's D call of TRBD1 is untestable without DNA. The CDR3 loop spans 14 amino acids. Germline V gene data show CDR1 as MNHNS and CDR2 as SASEGT. The CDR3 is CASSLRDRGNGYTF.

The chain links TRBV11-2 to TRBJ1-1. The CDR3 contains 13 residues. Germline loops: CDR1 SGHAT, CDR2 FQNNGV. CDR3 loop: CASSLGSGFEAFF.

The chain has TRBV12-3 or TRBV12-4 and TRBJ2-1. The CDR3 has 12 amino acids. CDR3 region: CASSFQVNEQFF.

V is TRBV20-1 and J is TRBJ2-5; TCRdb indicates TRBD2, and absent DNA this call remains unverified. This CDR3 spans 16 amino acids. The germline gives CDR1 DFQATT, CDR2 SNEGSKA (reference sequence). The CDR3 protein is CSASDRTSGSFGTQYF.

The CDR3 loop is CASGEGADGYTF. The chain couples TRBV12-5 to TRBJ1-2; TCRdb's D call, TRBD1, is unchecked because there is no DNA. The CDR3 sequence is 12 residues long. In germline, CDR1 is LGHNT, CDR2 FRNRAP.

The chain employs TRBV6-4 and TRBJ1-5. The CDR3 is 17 amino acids. The V gene's germline CDR1 is MRHNA and CDR2 SNTAGT. This CDR3 is CASSRLGTVNSNQPQHF.

This sequence joins TRBV5-6 and TRBJ2-1; TCRdb names TRBD1, which stays unverified in the absence of DNA. Per germline, CDR1 SGHDT and CDR2 YYEEEE. This CDR3 is built from 14 residues. The CDR3 loop is CASSRDRGWVEQFF.

J is TRBJ2-3 and V is TRBV12-3 or TRBV12-4; absent DNA, TCRdb's TRBD1 call cannot be checked. The CDR3 consists of 16 residues. This CDR3 is CASSSQGRVKRDTQYF.

The chain links TRBV20-1 to TRBJ1-1; TCRdb picks TRBD1, but there is no DNA to check that call. Germline V gene lookup returns CDR1 DFQATT and CDR2 SNEGSKA (reference sequence). The CDR3 consists of 17 residues. CDR3 amino acids: CSARDARLSGGGTEAFF.

V is TRBV12-3 or TRBV12-4 and J is TRBJ1-5. There are 13 residues in the CDR3. CDR3 residues: CASTTMAADPQHF.

This chain joins TRBV7-8 and TRBJ1-6; checking the TCRdb D call of TRBD1 is not possible without DNA. CDR1 is SGHVS and CDR2 is FQNEAQ in the germline V gene. This CDR3 is 14 amino acids long. CDR3 sequence reads: CASSPGGGSSPLHF.

The chain has TRBV24-1 and TRBJ2-3; as DNA is missing, the TRBD1 call by TCRdb cannot be tested. Germline V gene lookup returns CDR1 KGHDR and CDR2 SFDVKD. This CDR3 contains 15 residues. The CDR3 sequence: CATSESGRGGDTQYF.

The V call is TRBV27, the J call TRBJ2-2; absent DNA, TCRdb's TRBD2 call cannot be checked. Germline V gene data show CDR1 as MNHEY and CDR2 as SMNVEV (reference sequence). The CDR3 spans 18 residues. The CDR3 region is CASSPGLAGGPLVGELFF.

The chain links TRBV7-3 to TRBJ2-2; TCRdb's assignment of TRBD2 cannot be checked, as there is no DNA. Germline values: CDR1 SGHTA, CDR2 FQGTGA. CDR3 length: 16 residues. CDR3 sequence: CASSPRAGGQSGELFF.

The chain couples TRBV19 to TRBJ2-7; as DNA is missing, the TRBD1 call by TCRdb cannot be tested. Germline V gene lookup returns CDR1 LNHDA and CDR2 SQIVND (reference sequence). CDR3 length: 14 amino acids. CDR3 sequence: CASSPGQGAYEQYF.

The V call is TRBV5-5, the J call TRBJ1-1. The germline gives CDR1 SGHKS, CDR2 YYEKEE (reference sequence). CDR3 length equals 14 residues. CDR3: CASSLLVTVAEAFF.